This is a list of T cell receptor beta chains from one sample in a study of shared T cell receptors in the human thymus. Clones were sequenced by immunoSEQ multiplex PCR, and TCRdb holds only the in-frame ones, with some missing. The sample carries some 760,000 clones, 70% to 90% recorded once. This sample also appeared in a second study, on human thymus T cells.

The sample comprised thymocytes. These receptors all come from a girl under three years old with a congenital heart defect. Both conserved end residues are part of each CDR3. The order of the fields is V gene, clone size, D gene, J gene, CDR3 protein, CDR3 DNA. D genes are given only for firm matches. Clone size is not always given. Where it is, it says once, few, many or a class for expanded clones.

V gene: TRBV12-5
clone size: .
D gene: .
J gene: TRBJ1-5
CDR3 protein: CASGLSGRGGRSSGQPQHF
CDR3 DNA: TGTGCTAGTGGTTTGTCAGGGCGGGGGGGCAGAAGTTCGGGTCAGCCCCAGCATTTT

V gene: TRBV7-6
clone size: once
D gene: .
J gene: TRBJ1-2
CDR3 protein: CASSFPLRVEGSNYGYTF
CDR3 DNA: TGTGCCAGCAGCTTCCCACTTCGGGTTGAGGGATCTAACTATGGCTACACCTTC

V gene: TRBV28
clone size: .
D gene: TRBD1
J gene: TRBJ2-5
CDR3 protein: CASRPDRGGETQYF
CDR3 DNA: TGTGCCAGCAGACCGGACAGGGGGGGGGAGACCCAGTACTTC

V gene: TRBV6-1
clone size: .
D gene: .
J gene: TRBJ1-2
CDR3 protein: CASSEGARGEKGNYGYTF
CDR3 DNA: TGTGCCAGCAGTGAAGGGGCCAGGGGCGAAAAAGGGAACTATGGCTACACCTTC

V gene: TRBV28
clone size: .
D gene: TRBD1
J gene: TRBJ1-1
CDR3 protein: CASSSPPRQGMNTEAFF
CDR3 DNA: TGTGCCAGCAGTTCTCCCCCCCGACAGGGGATGAACACTGAAGCTTTCTTT

V gene: TRBV28
clone size: .
D gene: .
J gene: TRBJ1-1
CDR3 protein: CASSPPFVSMNTEAFF
CDR3 DNA: TGTGCCAGCAGCCCCCCCTTCGTCAGTATGAACACTGAAGCTTTCTTT

V gene: TRBV6-4
clone size: .
D gene: TRBD2
J gene: TRBJ2-1
CDR3 protein: CASRASGGVNEQFF
CDR3 DNA: TGTGCCAGCAGGGCCAGCGGGGGGGTTAATGAGCAGTTCTTC

V gene: TRBV5-1
clone size: .
D gene: TRBD2
J gene: TRBJ2-7
CDR3 protein: CASSPFYTSGGADYEQYF
CDR3 DNA: TGCGCCAGCAGCCCATTTTACACTAGCGGGGGGGCTGACTACGAGCAGTACTTC

V gene: TRBV28
clone size: few
D gene: .
J gene: TRBJ1-1
CDR3 protein: CASILAQGSEAFF
CDR3 DNA: TGTGCCAGCATCCTTGCTCAGGGGTCCGAAGCTTTCTTT

V gene: TRBV5-1
clone size: .
D gene: TRBD1
J gene: TRBJ1-2
CDR3 protein: CASSFRGRGYTF
CDR3 DNA: TGCGCCAGCAGCTTCAGGGGGCGTGGCTACACCTTC